These 21 T cell receptor beta chains were all obtained from the same sample, sequenced in a study of post-analysis software for immune sequencing data. Whole-study findings and limits: In patients, TRBV5-6, TRBV5-1 and TRBV20-1 belonged to several TRBV segments found more frequently than in controls.

The TCR beta cDNA libraries carried unique molecular identifiers. TCRdb re-derived calls from the PCR reads in MiXCR, one entry per CDR3 protein. Here the sample spans 750,000 to 950,000 distinct CDR3 sequences, around 50% being singletons. No cognate antigen is known for these TCRs. Material for sequencing was blood. These receptors were obtained from a girl aged 10 to 17 with multiple sclerosis.

The rearrangement joins TRBV20-1 to TRBJ2-1; no definite D call. The V end was cut by 8 bases, the J end by 5 bases, with 16 bases between. Germline values: CDR1 DFQATT, CDR2 SNEGSKA (reference sequence). This CDR3 region has 13 residues. The CDR3 DNA reads as TGCAGTCCTCCCTTTAACAGCAACAATGAGCAGTTCTTC. It codes for CSPPFNSNNEQFF.

The chain couples TRBV29-1 to TRBJ2-1; the D gene is possibly TRBD1 (5 bases). V lost 4 bases and J lost 6, with 10 bases in between. Germline CDR1 SQVTM, CDR2 ANQGSEA. The CDR3 totals 12 residues. CDR3 loop: CSVVSQGNEQFF. The CDR3 coding sequence is TGCAGCGTTGTTAGCCAGGGCAATGAGCAGTTCTTC.

This chain uses TRBV7-9 with TRBJ1-2; D unresolved. The CDR3 consists of 12 residues. CDR1 SEHNR and CDR2 FQNEAQ come from the germline V gene (reference sequence). V lost 4 bases and J lost 11, with 14 bases in between. DNA of the CDR3: TGTGCCAGCAGCTCCGGTCTGGGCGATTACACCTTC. Residues: CASSSGLGDYTF.

This chain links TRBV20-1 with TRBJ2-4; 10 bases align to TRBD1. The trim removed 6 bases at V and 1 base at J, leaving 9 bases unmatched. The CDR3 has 16 amino acids. Germline assignment: CDR1 DFQATT and CDR2 SNEGSKA (reference sequence). Written as DNA, the CDR3 is TGCAGTGCCAGGGACAGGGGTTGGGGGGCCAAAAACATTCAGTACTTC. The encoded protein is CSARDRGWGAKNIQYF.

J is TRBJ2-1 and V is TRBV10-1, with TRBD2 as a possible D gene (6 bases). Germline assignment: CDR1 WNHNN and CDR2 SYGVQD (reference sequence). The CDR3 is made up of 14 amino acids. V was trimmed by 6 bases and J by 0 bases, leaving 9 bases between them. DNA of the CDR3: TGCGCCAGCAGCGGACTAACCTCCTACAATGAGCAGTTCTTC. As protein: CASSGLTSYNEQFF.

Details on this clonotype: At one boundary the junction diverges from the germline segment, which might be a read error. This chain uses TRBV20-1 with TRBJ2-4, with TRBD1 matching 9 bases. With the DNA end fitting TRBJ2-7 better, the J assignment may be wrong. The germline V gene encodes CDR1 DFQATT and CDR2 SNEGSKA (reference sequence). The CDR3 is 15 amino acids. CDR3 coding DNA: TGCATTGCTACAACTACGGGACAGGGATCCTACGAGCAGTACTTC. It codes for CIATTTGQGSYEQYF.

V and J are TRBV5-1 and TRBJ1-4; D gene uncertain. Germline V gene data show CDR1 as SGHRS and CDR2 as YFSETQ. The CDR3 covers 15 residues. The germline V and J ends were trimmed by 2 bases and 3 bases, with 11 bases remaining between them. CDR3 in DNA: TGCGCCAGCAGCTTAACTCCCGGGGCTAATGAAAAACTGTTTTTT. This encodes CASSLTPGANEKLFF.

V is TRBV7-3 and J is TRBJ2-3; D is ambiguous. CDR1 SGHTA and CDR2 FQGTGA come from the germline V gene. The ends were cut back, 2 bases at V and 3 bases at J, with 6 bases in the middle. This CDR3 region has 13 residues. This CDR3 is CASSLLVTDTQYF. The DNA of the CDR3 is TGTGCCAGCAGCTTACTAGTTACAGATACGCAGTATTTT.

J is TRBJ1-2 and V is TRBV12-3 or TRBV12-4; 7 bases map to TRBD1. This CDR3 region has 14 residues. V was pared by 3 bases and J by 7 bases, with 8 bases of the junction left unmatched. Here the CDR3 reads CASSLVQGLGGYTF. The CDR3 DNA reads TGTGCCAGCAGTTTGGTACAGGGGTTAGGTGGCTACACCTTC.

A few counts support this clonotype. The chain is built from TRBV7-8 and TRBJ2-6; D is perhaps TRBD2 (5 bases). Germline V CDR1 and CDR2: SGHVS, FQNEAQ. The V and J ends lost 1 base and 7 bases respectively, with 11 bases between them. This CDR3 spans 15 amino acids. The CDR3 reads CASSLVRGKANVLTF. The DNA for the CDR3 is TGTGCCAGCAGCTTAGTTAGAGGGAAAGCCAACGTCCTGACTTTC.

The DNA of the CDR3 is TGCAGCGTTGAAGAGTCGAAAGATAGTAACTATGGCTACACCTTC. Encoded protein: CSVEESKDSNYGYTF. The chain combines TRBV29-1 with TRBJ1-2; no definite D call. Per the germline V gene, CDR1 is SQVTM and CDR2 is ANQGSEA. Trimming removed 0 bases from V and 1 base from J, with 12 bases in between. The CDR3 length is 15 residues.

V gene TRBV6-1 combines with J gene TRBJ1-2, with 11 bases identical to TRBD1. CDR1 is MNHNS, CDR2 SASEGT, per germline. The CDR3 is made up of 19 amino acids. Unmatched junction bases numbered 17, after V lost 5 bases and J lost 3 bases. CDR3 amino acids: CASSTVPGQGGPGDYGYTF. In DNA form, the CDR3 reads TGTGCCAGCAGTACCGTCCCGGGACAGGGGGGGCCGGGAGACTATGGCTACACCTTC.

The chain has TRBV29-1 and TRBJ2-3; unclear D gene. Per germline, CDR1 SQVTM and CDR2 ANQGSEA. This CDR3 contains 15 residues. The ends were cut back, 0 bases at V and 1 base at J, with 11 bases in the middle. The CDR3 is CSVEDRRQGTDTQYF. For the CDR3, the DNA is TGCAGCGTTGAAGACCGACGTCAGGGCACAGATACGCAGTATTTT.

This clonotype was seen a handful of times. The CDR3: CASSWGPDGREQYF. The CDR3 DNA is TGTGCCAGCAGTTGGGGACCAGACGGGCGGGAGCAGTACTTC. This rearrangement joins TRBV27 to TRBJ2-5; 7 bases fit TRBD2. The J segment lost 11 bases and the V segment lost 4 bases, leaving 13 bases of the junction unmatched. Per the germline V gene, CDR1 is MNHEY and CDR2 is SMNVEV (reference sequence). This CDR3 has 14 amino acids.

CDR3 loop: CASRVGTGVFQPQHF. DNA of the CDR3: TGCGCCAGCCGCGTCGGGACAGGGGTGTTTCAGCCCCAGCATTTT. The V gene is TRBV5-1, the J gene TRBJ1-5; 10 bases fit TRBD1. J was trimmed by 6 bases and V by 7 bases; bases with no gene match: 10. The CDR3 is 15 amino acids. The V gene's germline CDR1 is SGHRS and CDR2 YFSETQ.

This sequence joins TRBV10-3 and TRBJ2-1; 9 bases fit TRBD2. J gave up 6 bases and V 8 bases, and 5 bases lay outside the gene matches. From germline, CDR1 is ENHRY and CDR2 SYGVKD. The CDR3 has 13 amino acids. The CDR3 loop is CAIASGISNEQFF. CDR3 nucleotide sequence: TGTGCCATCGCTAGCGGGATCTCCAATGAGCAGTTCTTC.

The chain links TRBV3-1 to TRBJ2-7, with D possibly matching TRBD1 (5 bases). Per the germline V gene, CDR1 is LGHDT and CDR2 is YNNKEL (reference sequence). V was trimmed by 4 bases and J by 5 bases, leaving 12 bases between them. The CDR3 covers 13 residues. The CDR3 spells CASSPKGSHEQYF. DNA of the CDR3: TGTGCCAGCAGCCCCAAGGGGTCCCACGAGCAGTACTTC.

This chain links TRBV5-1 with TRBJ2-3, with 9 bases that match TRBD2. Looked up from germline, CDR1 is SGHRS and CDR2 is YFSETQ. Trimming cost V 5 bases and J 14 bases; bases outside gene matches: 9. The CDR3 has 12 residues. CDR3 amino acids: CASSISGGPRYF. As DNA, the CDR3 is TGCGCCAGCAGTATTAGCGGGGGCCCAAGGTATTTT.

J is TRBJ2-1 and V is TRBV7-9; TRBD2 matches 10 bases. The CDR3 extends over 14 amino acids. V dropped 4 bases and J dropped 9; count of bases not matched to a gene: 6. Germline CDR1 is SEHNR and CDR2 is FQNEAQ (reference sequence). CDR3 DNA: TGTGCCAGCAGCTCTAGCGGGAGAGGAGGTGAGCAGTTCTTC. Translated, it gives CASSSSGRGGEQFF. Variable domain in full (rest from reference TRBV7-9 and TRBJ2-1): DTGVSQNPRHKITKRGQNVTFRCDPISEHNRLYWYRQTLGQGPEFLTYFQNEAQLEKSRLLSDRFSAERPKGSFSTLEIQRTEQGDSAMYLCASSSSGRGGEQFFGPGTRLTVL.

This clonotype has just a few counts. The genes are TRBV9 and TRBJ2-4; TRBD1 is a possible D gene (5 bases). CDR3 length: 15 residues. In germline, CDR1 is SGDLS, CDR2 YYNGEE. V was pared by 0 bases and J by 8 bases, with 15 bases between. The CDR3 nucleotides are TGTGCCAGCAGCGTAGAGGGGCTTGACGGGCACATTCAGTACTTC. As protein: CASSVEGLDGHIQYF.

The chain links TRBV20-1 to TRBJ1-5; D possibly corresponds to TRBD1 (6 bases). Trimming removed 2 bases from V and 6 bases from J, with 14 bases in between. Germline V gene data show CDR1 as DFQATT and CDR2 as SNEGSKA (reference sequence). The CDR3 length is 14 residues. CDR3 sequence (DNA): TGCAGTGCTAGAACTGGGGGCGCGGGTCAGCCCCAGCATTTT. This encodes CSARTGGAGQPQHF.